These 27 T cell receptor beta chains originate from one sample sequenced in a study of CD4+ T cells in melanoma. The protocol was immunoSEQ multiplex PCR, while the TCRdb copy is restricted to in-frame clones and leaves out a portion. The sample lists 50,000 to 60,000 clones, over 60% occurring once. The specimen was tumor tissue. The receptor source for this set is a human donor with melanoma.

A few counts support this clone. This sequence joins TRBV5-1 and TRBJ2-1; 8 nucleotides line up with TRBD2. Germline V lookup: CDR1 SGHRS, CDR2 YFSETQ. The CDR3 has 15 residues. Trimming took 4 bases from V and 4 from J; bases not matched to a gene: 7. CDR3 bases: TGCGCCAGCAGCCCGGGGGGGACGCAATACAATGAGCAGTTCTTC. Translating it yields CASSPGGTQYNEQFF.

This chain connects TRBV19 to TRBJ1-2, with 7 bases aligning to TRBD1. Trimming at V came to 7 bases and at J to 2 bases, leaving 7 bases not matched to a gene. CDR1 and CDR2 (germline): LNHDA, SQIVND (reference sequence). The CDR3 length is 14 residues. The CDR3: CASNRQGWNYGYTF. CDR3 DNA: TGTGCCAGTAATCGACAGGGTTGGAACTATGGCTACACCTTC. The variable domain in full, completed from reference TRBV19 and TRBJ1-2, reads DGGITQSPKYLFRKEGQNVTLSCEQNLNHDAMYWYRQDPGQGLRLIYYSQIVNDFQKGDIAEGYSVSREKKESFPLTVTSAQKNPTAFYLCASNRQGWNYGYTFGSGTRLTVV.

In its sample, this clone was seen a few times. This chain uses TRBV9 with TRBJ1-4, with 8 bases aligning to TRBD1. CDR1 and CDR2 from the germline V gene are SGDLS and YYNGEE. Trimming at V came to 1 base and at J to 5 bases, leaving 7 bases not matched to a gene. The CDR3 contains 16 residues. CDR3 coding DNA: TGTGCCAGCAGCGTACTTGGACAGGGAGAAAATGAAAAACTGTTTTTT. It translates to CASSVLGQGENEKLFF.

V and J are TRBV7-9 and TRBJ1-1, with D hard to call. Per germline, CDR1 SEHNR and CDR2 FQNEAQ (reference sequence). The germline V and J ends were trimmed by 3 bases and 3 bases, with 5 bases remaining between them. The CDR3 totals 12 residues. CDR3 in amino acids: CASSFRDTEAFF. The CDR3 DNA reads as TGTGCCAGCAGCTTCAGAGACACTGAAGCTTTCTTT.

This sequence joins TRBV7-2 and TRBJ2-5; possibly TRBD1 for D (5 bases). The germline CDR1 and CDR2 sequences are SGHTA and FQGNSA. V lost 5 bases and J lost 4, with 17 bases in between. This CDR3 is 15 amino acids long. This CDR3 is CASSPQAGMGETQYF. The CDR3 nucleotides are TGTGCCAGCAGCCCCCAGGCAGGGATGGGAGAGACCCAGTACTTC.

The chain carries TRBV7-9 and TRBJ2-1; 7 bases are shared with TRBD1. Germline CDR1 reads SEHNR; CDR2 reads FQNEAQ (reference sequence). V lost 1 base to trimming and J lost 5 bases; unmatched junction nucleotides: 5. There are 15 residues in the CDR3. DNA of the CDR3: TGTGCCAGCAGCTTAGGAGGGGGCGCGGACAATGAGCAGTTCTTC. The encoded protein is CASSLGGGADNEQFF.

This clone appeared many times. The CDR3 DNA follows: TGCGCCAGCAGCCAAGAGCGATCACCCCTCCACTTT. Translated: CASSQERSPLHF. V gene TRBV4-1 combines with J gene TRBJ1-6; D gene ambiguous. The ends were cut back, 0 bases at V and 10 bases at J, with 4 bases in the middle. The germline V gene has CDR1 MGHRA and CDR2 YSYEKL. This CDR3 has 12 amino acids.

With respect to this clone: At one end, the junction sequence differs from germline, possibly due to a read error. The V and J genes are TRBV2 and TRBJ2-3; possible D gene TRBD2, 7 bases. This CDR3 contains 16 residues. Germline V gives CDR1 SNHLY, CDR2 FYNNEI. The chain's CDR3 is CASREGRGGGTDTQYF. For the CDR3, the DNA is TGTGCCAGCAGGGAAGGGCGAGGGGGGGGCACAGATACGCAGTATTTT.

This chain uses TRBV7-2 with TRBJ1-3, with D maybe TRBD1 (5 bases). The CDR3 is made up of 16 amino acids. V lost 5 bases and J 4 bases, leaving 18 bases between the germline ends. Germline CDR1 SGHTA, CDR2 FQGNSA. The CDR3 region has the DNA TGTGCCAGCAGCCCCCACGGGACGGCGGGAGGAAACACCATATATTTT. Translation gives CASSPHGTAGGNTIYF.

This clone was found a few times. The chain carries TRBV5-1 and TRBJ2-7; no clear D. Germline values: CDR1 SGHRS, CDR2 YFSETQ. The CDR3 has 14 amino acids. Deletions cut 5 bases from V and 2 bases from J, with 14 bases between. The CDR3 DNA reads as TGCGCCAGCAGGGCCCAAGACGGAACCTACGAGCAGTACTTC. It translates to CASRAQDGTYEQYF.

This clone has just one count. Sequence at one end of the junction differs from germline and may be a read error. The chain links TRBV7-7 to TRBJ1-4; D unresolved. The CDR3 consists of 14 residues. The V gene's germline CDR1 is SSHAT and CDR2 FNYEAQ (reference sequence). The CDR3 loop reads CASSPNLADEKLFF. The CDR3 DNA is TGTGCTAGCAGCCCCAACCTAGCGGATGAAAAACTGTTTTTT. Supplemented by reference TRBV7-7 and TRBJ1-4, the full variable domain reads GAGVSQSPRYKVTKRGQDVTLRCDPISSHATLYWYQQALGQGPEFLTYFNYEAQPDKSGLPSDRFSAERPEGSISTLTIQRTEQRDSAMYRCASSPNLADEKLFFGSGTQLSVL.

The chain links TRBV6-5 to TRBJ2-4, with 9 bases aligning to TRBD1. From germline, CDR1 is MNHEY and CDR2 SVGAGI. With 5 bases clipped from V and 11 bases from J, the junction kept 10 bases outside the gene matches. The CDR3 runs 14 residues. CDR3 region: CASSVPGQGGFQYF. As DNA, the CDR3 is TGTGCCAGCAGTGTACCGGGACAGGGCGGGTTTCAGTACTTC.

The V gene is TRBV7-6, the J gene TRBJ2-6; D is undetermined. V lost 6 bases and J lost 2, with 8 bases in between. Germline CDR1 SGHVS, CDR2 FNYEAQ. The CDR3 runs to 14 residues. CDR3 nucleotide sequence: TGTGCCAGCAGTTTCGTGGCTGGGGCCAACGTCCTGACTTTC. Translated: CASSFVAGANVLTF. Supplemented by reference TRBV7-6 and TRBJ2-6, the full variable domain reads GAGVSQSPRYKVTKRGQDVALRCDPISGHVSLYWYRQALGQGPEFLTYFNYEAQQDKSGLPNDRFSAERPEGSISTLTIQRTEQRDSAMYRCASSFVAGANVLTFGAGSRLTVL.

The genes are TRBV18 and TRBJ1-4; 11 nucleotides align to TRBD1. This CDR3 has 14 amino acids. CDR1 is KGHSH and CDR2 is LQKENI in the germline V gene. Losses at the gene ends were 4 bases for V and 8 bases for J; bases not matched to a gene: 3. CDR3 amino acids: CASSQGQGDEKLFF. In nucleotides, the CDR3 is TGTGCCAGCTCACAGGGACAGGGGGACGAAAAACTGTTTTTT.

By frequency in the sample, this clone is medium-sized. The V call is TRBV2, the J call TRBJ1-2, with D hard to call. V was cut by 0 bases and J by 10 bases, with 6 bases left in between. The germline gives CDR1 SNHLY, CDR2 FYNNEI. The CDR3 runs 11 residues. The CDR3 loop reads CASSEADDYTF. The CDR3 DNA reads TGTGCCAGCAGTGAAGCGGACGACTACACCTTC.

The table lists this clone with a count of one. The chain uses TRBV6-1 and TRBJ1-1; TRBD1 might be the D (5 bases). Looked up from germline, CDR1 is MNHNS and CDR2 is SASEGT. The CDR3 has 13 amino acids. V dropped 10 bases and J dropped 2 bases, with 14 bases sitting between them. The CDR3 DNA reads as TGTGCCATCAGCAGGGCTGGAAACACTGAAGCTTTCTTT. This sequence encodes CAISRAGNTEAFF.

The gene calls are TRBV7-9 and TRBJ2-7, with D tentatively TRBD1 or TRBD2 (5 bases each). The CDR3 loop spans 17 amino acids. Trimming took 6 bases from V and 4 from J, leaving 25 bases between them. Looked up from germline, CDR1 is SEHNR and CDR2 is FQNEAQ (reference sequence). Here the CDR3 DNA reads TGTGCCAGCAGGTCTACCTTTCGGGACGGAACCCCTTACGAGCAGTACTTC. Encoded protein: CASRSTFRDGTPYEQYF.

This sequence joins TRBV19 and TRBJ2-2; 7 bases align to TRBD2. The CDR3 runs 15 residues. Trimming cost V 3 bases and J 4 bases; bases outside gene matches: 5. Germline lookup yields CDR1 LNHDA and CDR2 SQIVND (reference sequence). The CDR3 DNA sequence: TGTGCCAGTAGTATTAGTCTAGCGGTCACCGGGGAGCTGTTTTTT. Its protein product is CASSISLAVTGELFF.

This CDR3 is CASSPGLAGLTDTQYF. The CDR3 DNA is TGTGCCAGCAGCCCGGGACTAGCGGGGCTCACAGATACGCAGTATTTT. The chain combines TRBV11-3 with TRBJ2-3, with 13 bases identical to TRBD2. This CDR3 has 16 residues. Looked up from germline, CDR1 is SGHNT and CDR2 is YENEEA. With V trimmed by 5 bases and J by 2 bases, 4 bases remained unmatched.

V and J are TRBV6-6 and TRBJ1-2; possibly TRBD1 for D (5 bases). The CDR3 sequence is 13 residues long. CDR1 and CDR2 from the germline V gene are MNHNY and SVGAGI (reference sequence). The V and J ends lost 11 bases and 4 bases respectively, with 17 bases between them. As DNA, the CDR3 is TGTGCCGGACTCGGCGCAGGGTCCTATGGCTACACCTTC. Protein: CAGLGAGSYGYTF.

This clone occurred a few times. The chain has TRBV10-1 and TRBJ2-2; TRBD1 agrees at 9 bases. CDR1 is WNHNN, CDR2 SYGVQD, per germline (reference sequence). Germline trimming cut 3 bases from V and 5 bases from J; bases unmatched to any gene: 7. This CDR3 contains 16 residues. The CDR3: CASSDGTGSLTGELFF. CDR3 DNA sequence: TGCGCCAGCAGTGACGGGACAGGGTCGTTGACCGGGGAGCTGTTTTTT.

The J gene is TRBJ2-3, the V gene TRBV9; TRBD2 agrees at 13 bases. Germline CDR1 SGDLS, CDR2 YYNGEE. The V segment lost 3 bases and the J segment 2 bases; nucleotides outside the gene matches: 9. The CDR3 sequence is 18 residues long. The CDR3 nucleotides are TGTGCCAGCAGCGCCGGACTAGCGGGGGAGTCTTTCACAGATACGCAGTATTTT. Protein: CASSAGLAGESFTDTQYF. Drawing the rest from reference TRBV9 and TRBJ2-3, the complete variable domain is DSGVTQTPKHLITATGQRVTLRCSPRSGDLSVYWYQQSLDQGLQFLIQYYNGEERAKGNILERFSAQQFPDLHSELNLSSLELGDSALYFCASSAGLAGESFTDTQYFGPGTRLTVL.

V is TRBV12-1 and J is TRBJ1-1. TRBV12-1 constitutes a pseudogene. The CDR3 length is 14 residues. In DNA form, the CDR3 reads TGTGCCAGCACCTTGCGGGGGCAGTCGGTTGAAGCTTTCTTT. This gives the protein CASTLRGQSVEAFF.

The chain combines TRBV18 with TRBJ2-1; D gene unclear. The CDR3 consists of 12 residues. Germline V gene data show CDR1 as KGHSH and CDR2 as LQKENI. The V and J ends lost 5 bases and 3 bases respectively, with 5 bases between them. CDR3 loop: CASSDNYNEQFF. CDR3 sequence (DNA): TGTGCCAGCTCAGACAACTACAATGAGCAGTTCTTC.

This chain joins TRBV6-1 and TRBJ1-4, with 10 bases identical to TRBD1. Germline V gene data show CDR1 as MNHNS and CDR2 as SASEGT. The CDR3 is 15 residues long. V lost 6 bases and J lost 8; bases outside the gene matches: 9. In nucleotides, the CDR3 is TGTGCCAGCAGCCGAGACGGGACAGGGGCCGAAAAACTGTTTTTT. Amino acids: CASSRDGTGAEKLFF.

The rearrangement joins TRBV9 to TRBJ2-1; no definite D call. Between the trimmed V and J ends, which lost 4 bases and 6 bases, there was a span of 17 bases. The CDR3 covers 15 residues. Germline V lookup: CDR1 SGDLS, CDR2 YYNGEE. The CDR3 DNA follows: TGTGCCAGCAGCCCAGAAGCTTTTATAATCAATGAGCAGTTCTTC. Its translation: CASSPEAFIINEQFF.

The chain is built from TRBV19 and TRBJ1-2; D is unclear. V gave up 6 bases and J gave up 8 bases, with 13 bases separating them. The germline CDR1 and CDR2 sequences are LNHDA and SQIVND (reference sequence). CDR3 length: 12 amino acids. The CDR3 DNA follows: TGTGCCAGTAGCAGCGATTACCTAGGCTACACCTTC. It specifies CASSSDYLGYTF.